This TCR beta chain was recorded in a study of blood T cells in healthy people across ages (dated by TCRdb to about 2015). For the wider study: In model experiments, template switching captured about one uniquely barcoded TCR beta cDNA molecule for every two T cells. The donors were split into four age groups: young (average around 15 years), middle-aged (over 35), aged (62) and long-lived (over 75). The study measured age-related changes in TCR beta repertoire diversity using deep sequencing normalized with unique cDNA molecular identifiers. Using the same blood draw, the study looked at two additional independent replicas of 1 million unique cDNA reads for two donors, one aged 18 to 30 and the other aged 80 or older. Donors of different ages were randomly distributed across sequencing lanes to avoid experimental bias. Beyond this particular receptor, the publication reports: Because profiling used bulk unsorted PBMCs, naive and antigen-experienced compartments could not be compared conclusively. Total diversity estimates from one million sequenced T cells were considered lower bounds and underestimates. Because the CMV infection status of the donors was unknown, age-related changes in expanded clonotypes may potentially have been confounded. Compared with the aged group, the long-lived group had more naive CD4+ T cells, fewer expanded clones and increased TCR diversity, a pattern suggesting age selection. A strong correlation was found between observed TCR beta diversity and the percentage of naive T cells measured by flow cytometry. As age increased, observed TCR beta diversity per million T cells dropped in a roughly linear way, and a significant reduction was already evident by age 40.

The protocol used for the library was 5' RACE. Data came from an Illumina HiSeq 2500. A second PCR of about 7 to 12 cycles was run with a J-beta primer mix and a sample-barcoded 5' primer. A template-switch 5' adaptor carrying 12 random nucleotides introduced a unique molecular identifier onto each TCR beta cDNA molecule. Each sample yielded at least 3 million CDR3-containing paired-end reads. The Mint cDNA synthesis kit, primed by a TRBC-specific oligonucleotide, was used to synthesize first-strand cDNA from all RNA. Following uracil-DNA glycosylase treatment, a first 18-cycle PCR with universal primers M1SS and BC2_uni_R was performed on all cDNA. The paper's processing steps were these. Each sample was normalized by randomly selecting 1 million high-quality reads, each carrying a distinct molecular identifier. Instead of being binned into consensus sequences, reads with shared molecular identifiers were discarded. MiTCR, set to a Q25 quality threshold and the strictest error-elimination algorithm, was used for CDR3 identification, clonotype clustering and error correction. A nonparametric unseen species model with Euler transformation was used to estimate lower-bound total TCR beta diversity. The raw public data were reprocessed by TCRdb itself: fastp quality trimming at Q25, MiXCR clonotype calling, in-frame beta chains only. Rows with one shared CDR3 protein collapse into an entry with the most common genes and DNA. These V and J calls are TCRdb output, not the study's own analysis. The sample table records over 1,200,000 distinct CDR3 sequences; roughly 60% of these occur just once. The biggest ten clones account for 6.5% to 8.5% of the sample.

The germline V gene sets CDR1 to SGHRS and CDR2 to YFSETQ. Germline trimming: 4 bases from V, 8 bases from J; junction bases outside gene matches: 10. The CDR3 covers 15 residues, taking in both the cysteine and the phenylalanine. Only CDR3 DNA is held: 45 bases, read in frame from base 1. The donors were roughly 38 Caucasian individuals from Russia, aged about 6 to 95 years, who were systemically healthy. Each donor gave around 9 milliliters of peripheral blood, collected into EDTA-treated Vacutainer tubes. Ficoll-Paque density-gradient centrifugation was used to isolate PBMCs, with at least 6.5 million per sample. Total RNA was extracted from PBMCs with Trizol reagent, with at least 5 micrograms obtained per sample. The percentages of naive CD45RAhigh/CD27high T cells were determined by flow cytometry on a PBMC aliquot from every donor. This clonotype was found many times. Its antigen target is currently unknown. Within one base of it there is no much larger clone, and no base qualities were kept.

The sequenced sample was blood. The TCR sequence derives from a man aged 18 to 29 in good health. The V and J genes are TRBV5-1 and TRBJ2-1; the junction holds 9 bases that match TRBD2. The CDR3 reads as follows: CASSKKREVADEQFF. The DNA reads TGCGCCAGCAGCAAAAAGCGGGAGGTGGCCGATGAGCAGTTCTTC.